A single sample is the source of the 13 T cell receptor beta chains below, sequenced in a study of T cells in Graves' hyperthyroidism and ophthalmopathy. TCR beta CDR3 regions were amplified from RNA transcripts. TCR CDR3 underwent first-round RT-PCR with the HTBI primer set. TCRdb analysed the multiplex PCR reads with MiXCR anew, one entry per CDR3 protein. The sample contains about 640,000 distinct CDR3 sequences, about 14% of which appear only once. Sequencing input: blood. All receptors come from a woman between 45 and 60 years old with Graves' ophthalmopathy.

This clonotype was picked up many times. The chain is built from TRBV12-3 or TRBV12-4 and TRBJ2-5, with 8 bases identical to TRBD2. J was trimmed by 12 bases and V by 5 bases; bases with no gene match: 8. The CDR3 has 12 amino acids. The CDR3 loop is CASSPRAGVEYF. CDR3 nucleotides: TGTGCCAGCAGTCCTCGAGCGGGAGTTGAGTACTTC.

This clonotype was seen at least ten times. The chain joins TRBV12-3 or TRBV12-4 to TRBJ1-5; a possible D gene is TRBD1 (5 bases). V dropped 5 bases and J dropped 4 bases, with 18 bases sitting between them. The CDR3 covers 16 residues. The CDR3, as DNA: TGTGCCAGCAGTAGACAGTCCCTTATAGGAAATCAGCCCCAGCATTTT. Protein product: CASSRQSLIGNQPQHF.

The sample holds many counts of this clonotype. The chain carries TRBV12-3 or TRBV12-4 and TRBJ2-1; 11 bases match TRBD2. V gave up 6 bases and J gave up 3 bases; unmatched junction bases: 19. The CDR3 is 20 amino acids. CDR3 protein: CASSRSGLAGLRKFYNEQFF. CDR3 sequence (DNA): TGTGCCAGCAGCCGCTCCGGACTAGCGGGCCTACGGAAGTTCTACAATGAGCAGTTCTTC.

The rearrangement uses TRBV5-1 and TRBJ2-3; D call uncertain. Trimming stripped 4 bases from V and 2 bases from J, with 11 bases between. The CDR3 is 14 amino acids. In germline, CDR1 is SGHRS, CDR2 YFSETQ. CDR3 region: CASSPHWVTDTQYF. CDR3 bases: TGCGCCAGCAGCCCCCACTGGGTCACAGATACGCAGTATTTT.

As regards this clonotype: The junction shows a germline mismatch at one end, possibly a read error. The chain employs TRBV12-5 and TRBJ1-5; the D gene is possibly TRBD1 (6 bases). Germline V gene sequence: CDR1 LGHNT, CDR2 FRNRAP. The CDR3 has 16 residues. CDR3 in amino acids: CASVLTGRYSNQPQHF. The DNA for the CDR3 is TGTGCTAGTGTTTTGACAGGCCGATATAGCAATCAGCCCCAGCATTTT.

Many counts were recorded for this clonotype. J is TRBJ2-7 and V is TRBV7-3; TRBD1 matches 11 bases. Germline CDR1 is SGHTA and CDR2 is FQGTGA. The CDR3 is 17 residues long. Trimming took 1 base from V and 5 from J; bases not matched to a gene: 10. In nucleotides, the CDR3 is TGTGCCAGCAGCTTAAGAGGTGGGGGACAGGGGGATAACGAGCAGTACTTC. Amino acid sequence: CASSLRGGGQGDNEQYF.

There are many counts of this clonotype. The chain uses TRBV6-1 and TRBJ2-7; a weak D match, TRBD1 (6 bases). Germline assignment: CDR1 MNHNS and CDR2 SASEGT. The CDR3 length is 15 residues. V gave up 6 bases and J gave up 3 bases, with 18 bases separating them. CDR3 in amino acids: CASRLRQESDYEQYF. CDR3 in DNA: TGTGCCAGCAGGCTACGACAGGAATCGGACTACGAGCAGTACTTC.

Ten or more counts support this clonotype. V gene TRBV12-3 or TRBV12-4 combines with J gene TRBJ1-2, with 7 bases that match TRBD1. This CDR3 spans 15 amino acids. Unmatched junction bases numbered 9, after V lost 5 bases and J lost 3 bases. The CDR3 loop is CASSTRDRGDYGYTF. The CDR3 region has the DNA TGTGCCAGCAGTACCCGGGACAGAGGAGACTATGGCTACACCTTC.

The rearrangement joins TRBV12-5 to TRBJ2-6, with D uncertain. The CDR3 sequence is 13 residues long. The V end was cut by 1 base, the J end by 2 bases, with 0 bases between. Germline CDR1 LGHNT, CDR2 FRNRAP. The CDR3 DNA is TGTGCTAGTGGTTTGGCTGGGGCCAACGTCCTGACTTTC. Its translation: CASGLAGANVLTF.

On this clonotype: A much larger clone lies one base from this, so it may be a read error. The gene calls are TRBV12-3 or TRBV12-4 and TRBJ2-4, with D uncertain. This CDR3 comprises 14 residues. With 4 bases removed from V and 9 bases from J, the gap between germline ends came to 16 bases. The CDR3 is CASSSKASSGIQYF. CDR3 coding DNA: TGTGCCAGCAGTTCGAAGGCTAGTTCGGGCATTCAGTACTTC.

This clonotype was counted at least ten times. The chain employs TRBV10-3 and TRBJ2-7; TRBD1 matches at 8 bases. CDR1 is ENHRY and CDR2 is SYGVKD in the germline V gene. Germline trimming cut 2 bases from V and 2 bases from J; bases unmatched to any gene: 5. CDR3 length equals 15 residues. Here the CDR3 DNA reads TGTGCCATCAGTGAGCAGGACAGGGAGGCCTACGAGCAGTACTTC. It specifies CAISEQDREAYEQYF.

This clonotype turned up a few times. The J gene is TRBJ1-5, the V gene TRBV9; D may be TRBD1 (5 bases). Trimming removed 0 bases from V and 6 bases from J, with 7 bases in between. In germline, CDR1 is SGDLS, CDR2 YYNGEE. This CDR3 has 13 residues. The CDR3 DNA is TGTGCCAGCAGCGTAGCAGGGAGTCAGCCCCAGCATTTT. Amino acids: CASSVAGSQPQHF.

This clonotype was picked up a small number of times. The DNA of the CDR3 is TGTGCCAGCTCACCAGGGGCACTAGCGGGAGGAGAGACCCAGTACTTC. Translation gives CASSPGALAGGETQYF. The chain joins TRBV18 to TRBJ2-5; 12 bases are shared with TRBD2. Germline V gives CDR1 KGHSH, CDR2 LQKENI. The CDR3 extends over 16 amino acids. V lost 2 bases to trimming and J lost 4 bases; unmatched junction nucleotides: 5. Combining the CDR3 with reference TRBV18 and TRBJ2-5 gives the whole variable domain NAGVMQNPRHLVRRRGQEARLRCSPMKGHSHVYWYRQLPEEGLKFMVYLQKENIIDESGMPKERFSAEFPKEGPSILRIQQVVRGDSAAYFCASSPGALAGGETQYFGPGTRLLVL.